This T cell receptor (beta chain) is drawn from a study of CD8 T cell repertoires and HIV-1 epitope variants. Study-level background: Each of Twenty-five Gag and Nef epitope peptides stimulated a separate culture. An approximately 10-day culture received IL-2, IL-7 and IL-15 on days 3 and 7. Study-wide findings and caveats: Eight or nine TCR beta clonotypes were antigen-specific, over five apparently recognizing autologous or escape variants.

This CDR3 comprises 15 residues. CDR1 is LGHNA, CDR2 YNFKEQ, per germline. Trimming shortened V by 3 bases and J by 0 bases, and 12 bases separated the two germline ends. About this clone: Antigen specificity is unknown.

TCR beta CDR3 was sequenced at survey depth on immunoSEQ. Libraries were prepared by immunoSEQ multiplex PCR; TCRdb keeps only in-frame clonotypes and omits some of them. Of thousands of clones detected, 55% to 65% appear once; the ten largest clones hold roughly 42%. The sequencing input was cultured CD8+ T cells derived from PBMCs. The V and J genes are TRBV4-2 and TRBJ2-7; maybe TRBD1 (5 bases). This clonotype was sampled from a male donor with HIV. CDR3 nucleotide sequence: TGTGCCAGCAGCCATACAGGCACTAACTCCTACGAGCAGTACTTC. This encodes CASSHTGTNSYEQYF.